These 29 T cell receptor beta chains were sequenced from one sample in a study of CXCR3-negative and CXCR3-positive naive CD8 T cells. These TCRs are of unknown antigen specificity. The authors prepared UMI-labeled TRB cDNA libraries by 5' RACE. TCRdb reprocessed the 5' RACE reads and keeps a single row for each CDR3 protein, giving no DNA. The sample spans roughly 140,000 distinct CDR3 sequences; the ten largest clones claim 0.25% to 0.35%. Notes on the study in general: The TRB CDR3s that CXCR3-positive naive cells carried were more hydrophobic than those of CXCR3-negative naive cells.

The material sequenced was naive CXCR3+ CD8+ T cells from blood. Subset: CD45RO-CCR7+CD27+CD95- naive CD8+ T cells expressing CXCR3 (TNR3+). The receptors were sampled from a human donor in good health. Some clones in this sample may be carry-over from other donors' samples.

The chain uses TRBV19 and TRBJ2-1; TCRdb selects TRBD2, and the lack of DNA leaves this call unchecked. CDR3 length: 14 amino acids. Germline CDR1 and CDR2: LNHDA and SQIVND (reference sequence). CDR3 residues: CASSPGHTGNEQFF.

The chain couples TRBV13 to TRBJ1-2. The V gene's germline CDR1 is PRHDT and CDR2 FYEKMQ (reference sequence). CDR3 length: 17 amino acids. The chain's CDR3 is CASSFLSQGLSRDGYTF.

The chain recombines TRBV7-8 with TRBJ2-3; the TCRdb call, TRBD2, lacks DNA for checking. CDR1 SGHVS and CDR2 FQNEAQ come from the germline V gene. The CDR3 is 18 residues long. The CDR3 spells CASSLVPGLAGRTDTQYF.

J is TRBJ2-6 and V is TRBV7-6. The CDR3 loop spans 15 amino acids. Germline values: CDR1 SGHVS, CDR2 FNYEAQ. The CDR3 loop is CASSLAQGGANVLTF. Filled out from reference TRBV7-6 and TRBJ2-6, the complete variable domain reads GAGVSQSPRYKVTKRGQDVALRCDPISGHVSLYWYRQALGQGPEFLTYFNYEAQQDKSGLPNDRFSAERPEGSISTLTIQRTEQRDSAMYRCASSLAQGGANVLTFGAGSRLTVL.

The chain links TRBV13 to TRBJ2-3; TCRdb's D call, TRBD1, is unchecked because there is no DNA. Germline values: CDR1 PRHDT, CDR2 FYEKMQ (reference sequence). This CDR3 contains 14 residues. This chain's CDR3 is CASSPGISTDTQYF.

The V call is TRBV27, the J call TRBJ1-1; as DNA is missing, the TRBD1 call by TCRdb cannot be tested. This CDR3 is built from 14 residues. The germline gives CDR1 MNHEY, CDR2 SMNVEV (reference sequence). The CDR3 loop is CASSLGKGNTEAFF.

The chain carries TRBV12-3 or TRBV12-4 and TRBJ2-7. The CDR3 consists of 14 residues. CDR3 residues: CASSLVGKVYEQYF.

The chain couples TRBV12-3 or TRBV12-4 to TRBJ2-1; TCRdb indicates TRBD1, and absent DNA this call remains unverified. CDR3 length: 14 residues. The CDR3 spells CASSQTTGYNEQFF.

The chain uses TRBV5-1 and TRBJ2-7; TCRdb's D call of TRBD2 is untestable without DNA. The V gene's germline CDR1 is SGHRS and CDR2 YFSETQ. CDR3 size: 15 residues. CDR3 in amino acids: CASSFGLAGFYEQYF.

This sequence joins TRBV14 and TRBJ2-7. The CDR3 contains 14 residues. In germline, CDR1 is SGHDN, CDR2 FVKESK. The CDR3 here is CASSQNGLHIEQYF.

The genes are TRBV20-1 and TRBJ2-7; the TCRdb call, TRBD1, lacks DNA for checking. This CDR3 is 15 amino acids long. Germline V lookup: CDR1 DFQATT, CDR2 SNEGSKA (reference sequence). CDR3 loop: CSARDPDRANYEQYF.

V is TRBV29-1 and J is TRBJ2-1; the D call of TRBD2 rests on TCRdb alone, since no DNA is present to check it. Germline CDR1 and CDR2: SQVTM and ANQGSEA. The CDR3 runs 13 residues. The CDR3 loop is CSVVLAGGSEQFF.

The J gene is TRBJ1-1, the V gene TRBV13; absent DNA, TCRdb's TRBD1 call cannot be checked. Germline values: CDR1 PRHDT, CDR2 FYEKMQ (reference sequence). CDR3 size: 15 residues. CDR3: CASRSRGGPGTEAFF.

The chain combines TRBV7-6 with TRBJ1-3. The CDR3 length is 15 residues. Germline CDR1 SGHVS, CDR2 FNYEAQ. CDR3 sequence reads: CASSLEALTGNTIYF.

This chain connects TRBV19 to TRBJ2-1; with no DNA, the TCRdb D assignment of TRBD1 cannot be verified. The CDR3 consists of 16 residues. The germline CDR1 and CDR2 sequences are LNHDA and SQIVND (reference sequence). This chain's CDR3 is CASSMGQSSSYNEQFF.

The rearrangement links TRBV5-1 to TRBJ2-7. The length of the CDR3 is 13 residues. Germline assignment: CDR1 SGHRS and CDR2 YFSETQ. The CDR3: CASSFDTTYEQYF.

The V and J genes are TRBV20-1 and TRBJ1-4; TCRdb selects TRBD1, and the lack of DNA leaves this call unchecked. The CDR3 consists of 14 residues. Germline CDR1 reads DFQATT; CDR2 reads SNEGSKA (reference sequence). The CDR3 sequence is CSARPTGTNEKLFF.

CDR3 residues: CASSRDRNNQPQHF. J is TRBJ1-5 and V is TRBV28; there is no DNA to check the TCRdb D call of TRBD1. The CDR3 totals 14 residues. Germline loops: CDR1 MDHEN, CDR2 SYDVKM.

This chain connects TRBV23-1 to TRBJ2-3. TRBV23-1 carries the ORF label, with uncertain function. The CDR3 loop spans 15 amino acids. The CDR3 spells CASSQGQANTDTQYF.

V is TRBV7-2 and J is TRBJ2-7; TCRdb names TRBD1, which stays unverified in the absence of DNA. The CDR3 is 16 residues long. Germline V gives CDR1 SGHTA, CDR2 FQGNSA. The CDR3 sequence: CASSLAQGWGSYEQYF.

The chain employs TRBV28 and TRBJ2-1; the TRBD1 assignment by TCRdb is unverifiable without DNA. Germline V gene lookup returns CDR1 MDHEN and CDR2 SYDVKM. The CDR3 sequence is 17 residues long. The CDR3 sequence: CASSQTGGAPSYNEQFF.

The gene calls are TRBV4-1 and TRBJ2-7. CDR3 size: 15 residues. Germline assignment: CDR1 MGHRA and CDR2 YSYEKL. The CDR3: CASSQGTGRPYEQYF.

The rearrangement joins TRBV4-1 to TRBJ1-5; with no DNA, the TCRdb D assignment of TRBD1 cannot be verified. This CDR3 contains 15 residues. CDR1 is MGHRA and CDR2 is YSYEKL in the germline V gene. The CDR3 sequence is CASSRQGGRNQPQHF.

This rearrangement joins TRBV20-1 to TRBJ2-7; TCRdb names TRBD1, which stays unverified in the absence of DNA. Germline V gives CDR1 DFQATT, CDR2 SNEGSKA (reference sequence). The CDR3 spans 14 residues. The CDR3: CSARDREEVYEQYF.

V is TRBV7-9 and J is TRBJ2-1; the D call from TCRdb, TRBD1, cannot be confirmed without DNA. CDR3 length: 17 residues. CDR1 SEHNR and CDR2 FQNEAQ come from the germline V gene (reference sequence). CDR3 sequence reads: CASSSGRGSRSYNEQFF.

V gene TRBV11-2 combines with J gene TRBJ2-5. Germline V gene lookup returns CDR1 SGHAT and CDR2 FQNNGV. The CDR3 covers 13 residues. CDR3 loop: CASSPQAQETQYF.

The genes are TRBV11-2 and TRBJ2-7. The CDR3 loop spans 11 amino acids. Germline CDR1 SGHAT, CDR2 FQNNGV. Here the CDR3 reads CASSILLEQYF.

This chain links TRBV29-1 with TRBJ1-2. This CDR3 has 11 amino acids. CDR1 SQVTM and CDR2 ANQGSEA come from the germline V gene. Here the CDR3 reads CSVEGLGGYTF.

The rearrangement joins TRBV28 to TRBJ2-7; TCRdb selects TRBD2, and the lack of DNA leaves this call unchecked. CDR1 MDHEN and CDR2 SYDVKM come from the germline V gene. The CDR3 has 16 amino acids. This CDR3 is CASSIWIGTRTETQYF.